Included here is one TCR beta chain sequence, with context. This sample was taken from a study of blood T cell repertoires in COVID-19. As for the study in general: Both acute and convalescent COVID-19 samples were obtained from the United States, Italy and Spain. T cells, B-cell-depleted T cells, or PBMCs supplied cDNA or gDNA.

In the original analysis: Reference gene primers were amplified, and this amplification served to estimate nucleated cell counts. Data came from immunoSEQ multiplex PCR; TCRdb stores just in-frame clones and leaves some out. V and J calls and clone size are copied from that table; D and trimming were computed from the DNA. The sample holds over 15,000 clones, around 92% seen once. The CDR3 runs to 13 residues. V shed 5 bases and J shed 7 bases, with 15 bases lying between them. Germline lookup yields CDR1 SGHTA and CDR2 FQGTGA. This chain connects TRBV7-3 to TRBJ2-7, with D perhaps matching TRBD2 (6 bases). This sequence was found in a human donor in a cohort sampled during active COVID-19. Source material: peripheral blood. The CDR3 coding sequence is TGTGCCAGCAGCCCTCCGGCTAGCGAAGAGCAGTACTTC. Translating it yields CASSPPASEEQYF.